The 2 T cell receptor beta chains in this list originate from one sample, sequenced in a study of blood T cells in healthy people across ages. Alongside a J-beta primer mix, a sample-barcoded 5' primer served in a second PCR lasting about 7 to 11 cycles. TCRdb reprocessed the 5' RACE reads via MiXCR and lists one record per CDR3 protein. This table holds approximately 1,000,000 distinct CDR3 sequences, around two fifths found once. The specimen sequenced was blood. The receptors come from a man aged 18 to 29 in good health.

There are a few counts of this clonotype. J is TRBJ2-1 and V is TRBV28; 7 bases fit TRBD2. The germline gives CDR1 MDHEN, CDR2 SYDVKM. The CDR3 spans 16 residues. V was clipped by 6 bases and J by 0 bases; unmatched bases: 8. CDR3 sequence (DNA): TGTGCCAGCAGCCAGGCTAGCGGTTACTCCTACAATGAGCAGTTCTTC. Encoded protein: CASSQASGYSYNEQFF.

The V gene is TRBV12-3 or TRBV12-4, the J gene TRBJ2-5; D possibly corresponds to TRBD1 (5 bases). Trimming removed 1 base at V and 4 bases at J, with 13 bases between. The CDR3 consists of 15 residues. CDR3 DNA: TGTGCCAGCAGTTTAGGGGGCCACGCCCGAGAGACCCAGTACTTC. Protein: CASSLGGHARETQYF.